This T cell receptor beta chain was sequenced in a study of CD8+ T cells in alopecia areata. The wider study: Treated patients took oral tofacitinib at 5 to 10 mg twice daily.

Study-wide results and caveats: TCRs were shared less clearly across patients than in mice, possibly for HLA-related reasons. Alphabeta T cells residing in normal skin are also sequenced in scalp samples. Normal scalp showed lower clonality than lesional scalp, especially alopecia totalis/universalis.

Following RNA extraction, reverse transcription yielded cDNA that acted as the sequencing template. Only in-frame clones appear in the TCRdb table, and some are missing; sequencing was by immunoSEQ multiplex PCR. The repertoire holds 150,000 to 200,000 clones, roughly 63% seen once, with roughly 16% in the top ten. Documented treatment: oral pan-JAK inhibitor, 5-10 mg twice daily. Of note for this clone: Its specificity is unknown.

The CDR3 totals 14 residues. Trimming pared 4 bases from V and 4 bases from J, leaving 14 bases between. The germline V gene encodes CDR1 MGHRA and CDR2 YSYEKL. This clonotype originated in a human donor with alopecia areata. The chain links TRBV4-1 to TRBJ2-7, with D maybe TRBD2 (6 bases). Sample: CD4+ T cells sorted from blood, taken between weeks 55 and 65, from a patient treated with tofacitinib. The CDR3 loop is CASSLGLALYEQYF. In DNA form, the CDR3 reads TGCGCCAGCAGCCTCGGGCTAGCGCTATACGAGCAGTACTTC.